This entry describes one TCR beta chain. There is no known antigen for this receptor. No much larger clone exists at a distance of one base, and base qualities are not known. These data are taken from a study of CD8 T cells in Susac syndrome (dated by TCRdb to between 2018 and 2021). About the study as a whole: Whether CD8+ T cell activation and differentiation in Susac syndrome was antigen driven was tested using repertoire sequencing. The clonality of the CD8+ T cell repertoire was compared across approximately 12 healthy donors, about 14 Susac syndrome patients and around 15 multiple sclerosis patients. Results and caveats for the whole study, not just this receptor: The number of individuals in the TCR sequencing and HLA analysis was acknowledged as relatively small.

V and J are trimmed by 6 bases and 3 bases, and the gene matches miss 12 bases of the junction. Including cysteine and phenylalanine, the CDR3 has 17 amino acids. The kept DNA is CDR3 alone, 51 bases in frame from the first base. The germline V gene (reference sequence) sets CDR1 to SEHNR and CDR2 to FQNEAQ. Peripheral blood CD8+ and CD4+ T cells from healthy donors, Susac syndrome patients and multiple sclerosis patients were profiled by high-throughput TCR beta sequencing. Multiple sclerosis controls were treatment-naive patients with stable or active relapsing-remitting disease fulfilling revised McDonald criteria. Bulk CD8+ and CD4+ T cells were purified by magnetic negative isolation, while CD8+ TEMRA cells were enriched using FACS. Blood was collected in EDTA tubes and processed within 24 hours, with PBMCs isolated through density gradient centrifugation. PBMCs intended for TCR sequencing were cryopreserved in liquid nitrogen and were subsequently thawed in a 37 degrees C water bath. The sorted or isolated CD4+, CD8+ and CD8+ TEMRA cells reached a purity of at least 90%.

RNA was extracted with the RNeasy kit and about 0.45 to 1 ug was reverse transcribed using random hexamers. The immunoSEQ multiplex PCR assay, which covers 54 Vbeta and 13 Jbeta segments, was used to amplify TCR beta CDR3 regions. PCR amplification bias was corrected using a synthetic template baseline for primer optimization and computational correction. On the authors' methods: Reads were assigned to V, D and J genes according to IMGT and analyzed in immunoSEQ Analyzer, with only productive sequences retained. To calculate clonality, Shannon entropy was normalized by log2 of the number of productive unique sequences and then subtracted from one. For each patient and control, public and private clones were evaluated within the 100 most prevalent clones. Susac-specific clones were defined as absent from healthy and MS cohorts, over a thousand published viral clones and other ImmuneACCESS disease sequences. TCRdb handled the public reads itself, with Q25 trimming in fastp and clone calling in MiXCR, and kept productive beta chains. Every CDR3 protein is listed once, alongside the most common genes and DNA of its rows. These V and J calls rely on TCRdb rather than the paper's analysis. This sample holds about 300,000 distinct CDR3 sequences; over 75% were observed only once. Roughly 0.21% of the sample goes to the ten largest clones.

The chain employs TRBV7-9 and TRBJ2-7; 12 bases in the middle match TRBD1. The TCR was taken from a human donor with multiple sclerosis. Sequenced input: CD8+ T cells from PBMCs. The CDR3 amino acid sequence is: CASRGQGAAGGLYEQYF. The DNA is as follows: TGTGCCAGCAGGGGACAGGGGGCGGCAGGGGGCCTCTACGAGCAGTACTTC.